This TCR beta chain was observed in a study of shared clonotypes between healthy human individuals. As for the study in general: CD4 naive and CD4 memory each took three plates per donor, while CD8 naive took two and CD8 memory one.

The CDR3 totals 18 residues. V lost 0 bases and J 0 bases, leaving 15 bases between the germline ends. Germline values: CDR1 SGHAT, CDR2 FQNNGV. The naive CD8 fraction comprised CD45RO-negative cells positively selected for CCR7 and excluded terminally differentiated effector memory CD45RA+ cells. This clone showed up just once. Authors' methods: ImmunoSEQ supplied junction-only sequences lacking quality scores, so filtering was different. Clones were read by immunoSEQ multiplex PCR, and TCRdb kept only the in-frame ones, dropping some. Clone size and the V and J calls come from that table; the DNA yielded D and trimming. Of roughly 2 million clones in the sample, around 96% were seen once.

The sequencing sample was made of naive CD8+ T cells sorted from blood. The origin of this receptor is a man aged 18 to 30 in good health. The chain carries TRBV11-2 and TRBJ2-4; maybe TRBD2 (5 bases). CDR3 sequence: CASSLERVASLAKNIQYF. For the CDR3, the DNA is TGTGCCAGCAGCTTAGAGCGGGTGGCGTCCCTAGCCAAAAACATTCAGTACTTC.